What follows describes a single TCR beta chain. The V gene lost 0 bases and the J gene lost 0 bases, with 11 bases spanning the gap. The CDR3 runs to 16 residues. Germline V gene sequence: CDR1 MNHEY, CDR2 SVGAGI. This specimen belongs to a study of T cell changes during pregnancy in multiple sclerosis. Sequencing was performed with immunoSEQ multiplex PCR; in TCRdb, only in-frame clones are kept and a portion is missing. The table records tens of thousands of clones, around nine tenths of them present only once. The genes are TRBV6-5 and TRBJ1-1; D call uncertain. This receptor was taken from a female donor with multiple sclerosis, enrolled in a pregnancy study. The material sequenced was peripheral blood, taken before pregnancy. The CDR3 region has the DNA TGTGCCAGCAGTTACTCTCTGAATCAGGTGAACACTGAAGCTTTCTTT. Amino acids: CASSYSLNQVNTEAFF.